This TCR beta chain stems from a study of regulatory T cells in long-lasting Graves disease. Libraries of TCR beta came from iRepertoire HTBI primers plus Arm-PCR of CDR3 regions. Via MiXCR, TCRdb re-called the multiplex PCR reads, giving one row per CDR3 protein. The sample has hundreds of thousands of distinct CDR3 sequences; around 17% are singletons. Study-level findings and limits: Limited samples may have lowered accuracy.

Time point noted: newly diagnosed GD, antithyroid drugs for less than 3 months. Preparation of the TCR library used RNA extracted from PBMCs. Comment on this clonotype: Its antigen is not known. It may be a read error: a sequence one base away is much more abundant.

The sample also formed part of further work on T cells in Graves' hyperthyroidism and ophthalmopathy.

The specimen was peripheral blood mononuclear cells (PBMCs), collected at new diagnosis, from a patient treated with antithyroid drugs. This TCR was recovered from a woman in her twenties or thirties with Graves disease.

The DNA for the CDR3 is TGCGGTGCTACCGGTGGGGCTGAAGCTTTCTTT. Translated: CGATGGAEAFF. The chain employs TRBV20-1 and TRBJ1-1; D is unclear. Germline assignment: CDR1 DFQATT and CDR2 SNEGSKA (reference sequence). The CDR3 is 11 residues long.